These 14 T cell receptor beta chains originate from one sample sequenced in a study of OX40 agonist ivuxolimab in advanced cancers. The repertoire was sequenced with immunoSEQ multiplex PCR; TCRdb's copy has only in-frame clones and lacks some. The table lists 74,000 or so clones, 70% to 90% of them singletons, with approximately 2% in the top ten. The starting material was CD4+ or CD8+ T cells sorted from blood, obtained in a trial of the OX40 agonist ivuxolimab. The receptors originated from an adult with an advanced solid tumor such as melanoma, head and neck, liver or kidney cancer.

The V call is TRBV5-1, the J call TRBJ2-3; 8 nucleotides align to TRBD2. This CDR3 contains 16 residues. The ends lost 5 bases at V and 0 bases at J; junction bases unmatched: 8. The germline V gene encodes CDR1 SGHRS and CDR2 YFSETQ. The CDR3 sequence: CASSNSGASSTDTQYF. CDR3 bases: TGCGCCAGCAGTAATAGCGGGGCTTCTAGCACAGATACGCAGTATTTT. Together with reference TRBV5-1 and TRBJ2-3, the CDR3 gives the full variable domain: KAGVTQTPRYLIKTRGQQVTLSCSPISGHRSVSWYQQTPGQGLQFLFEYFSETQRNKGNFPGRFSGRQFSNSRSEMNVSTLELGDSALYLCASSNSGASSTDTQYFGPGTRLTVL.

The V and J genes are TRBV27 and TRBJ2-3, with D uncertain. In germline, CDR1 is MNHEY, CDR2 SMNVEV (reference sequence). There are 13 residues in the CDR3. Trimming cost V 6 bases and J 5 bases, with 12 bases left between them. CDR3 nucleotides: TGTGCCAGCAGCCCCACAGAGGAAGATACGCAGTATTTT. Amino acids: CASSPTEEDTQYF.

This CDR3 reads CAWSVQLDYEQYF. In DNA, the CDR3 is TGTGCCTGGAGTGTACAGCTGGACTACGAGCAGTACTTC. V gene TRBV30 combines with J gene TRBJ2-7; D is uncertain. This CDR3 spans 13 amino acids. The germline CDR1 and CDR2 sequences are GTSNPN and SVGIG (reference sequence). The germline V and J ends were trimmed by 0 bases and 3 bases, with 9 bases remaining between them.

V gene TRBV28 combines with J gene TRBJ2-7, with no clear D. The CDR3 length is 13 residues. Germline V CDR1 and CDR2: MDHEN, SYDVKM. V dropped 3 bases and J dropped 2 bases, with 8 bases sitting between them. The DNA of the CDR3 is TGTGCCAGCAGTTTTGTAGGTACCTACGAGCAGTACTTC. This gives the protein CASSFVGTYEQYF. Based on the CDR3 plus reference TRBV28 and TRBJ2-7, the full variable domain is DVKVTQSSRYLVKRTGEKVFLECVQDMDHENMFWYRQDPGLGLRLIYFSYDVKMKEKGDIPEGYSVSREKKERFSLILESASTNQTSMYLCASSFVGTYEQYFGPGTRLTVT.

The CDR3 DNA is TGTGCCAGCAGCCCGATTCCGGAGCAGGGGTACGAGCAGTACTTC. Translating gives CASSPIPEQGYEQYF. V is TRBV4-2 and J is TRBJ2-7; maybe TRBD1 (6 bases). CDR3 length: 15 residues. The germline V gene has CDR1 LGHNA and CDR2 YNFKEQ. Trimming pared 4 bases from V and 4 bases from J, leaving 17 bases between.

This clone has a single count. In DNA, the CDR3 is TGTGCCAGCAGTGATCTGCATAGGGTACAAGCAGGCGATACGCAGTATTTT. Protein: CASSDLHRVQAGDTQYF. The chain couples TRBV6-1 to TRBJ2-3; D gene uncertain. V shed 3 bases and J shed 6 bases, with 22 bases lying between them. Germline CDR1 MNHNS, CDR2 SASEGT. This CDR3 has 17 residues.

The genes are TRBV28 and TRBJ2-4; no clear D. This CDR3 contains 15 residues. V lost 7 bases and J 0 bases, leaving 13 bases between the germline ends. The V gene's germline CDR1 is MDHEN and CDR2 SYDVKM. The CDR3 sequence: CASIPGTAAKNIQYF. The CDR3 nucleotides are TGTGCCAGCATCCCCGGCACGGCAGCCAAAAACATTCAGTACTTC.

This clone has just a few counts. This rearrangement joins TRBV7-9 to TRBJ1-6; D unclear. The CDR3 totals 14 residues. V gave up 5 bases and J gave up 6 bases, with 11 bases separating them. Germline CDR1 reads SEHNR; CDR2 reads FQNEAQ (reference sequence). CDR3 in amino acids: CASSGRHPNSPLHF. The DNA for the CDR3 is TGTGCCAGCAGCGGTCGACACCCTAATTCACCCCTCCACTTT.

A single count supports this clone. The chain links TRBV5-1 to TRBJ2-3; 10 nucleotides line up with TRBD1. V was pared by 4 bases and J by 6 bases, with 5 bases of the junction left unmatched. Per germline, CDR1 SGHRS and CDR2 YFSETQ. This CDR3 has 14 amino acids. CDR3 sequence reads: CASSQDRGTDTQYF. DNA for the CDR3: TGCGCCAGCAGCCAGGACAGGGGGACGGATACGCAGTATTTT.

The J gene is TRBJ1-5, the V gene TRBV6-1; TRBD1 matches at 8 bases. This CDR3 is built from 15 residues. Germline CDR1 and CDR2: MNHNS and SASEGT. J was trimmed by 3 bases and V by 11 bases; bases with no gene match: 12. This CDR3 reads CAVHRDRSFNQPQHF. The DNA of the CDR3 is TGTGCCGTCCACCGGGACAGGAGTTTCAATCAGCCCCAGCATTTT.

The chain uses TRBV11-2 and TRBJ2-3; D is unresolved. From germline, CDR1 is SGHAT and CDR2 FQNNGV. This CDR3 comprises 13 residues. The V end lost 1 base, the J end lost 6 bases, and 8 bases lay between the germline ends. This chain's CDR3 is CASSLGTGDTQYF. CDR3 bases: TGTGCCAGCAGCTTAGGCACGGGCGATACGCAGTATTTT.

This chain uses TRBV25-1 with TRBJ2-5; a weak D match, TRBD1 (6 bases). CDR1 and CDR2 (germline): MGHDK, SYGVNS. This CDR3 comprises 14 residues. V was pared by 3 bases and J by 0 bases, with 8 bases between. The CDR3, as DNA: TGTGCCAGCAGTGACGGACAGTACCAAGAGACCCAGTACTTC. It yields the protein CASSDGQYQETQYF.

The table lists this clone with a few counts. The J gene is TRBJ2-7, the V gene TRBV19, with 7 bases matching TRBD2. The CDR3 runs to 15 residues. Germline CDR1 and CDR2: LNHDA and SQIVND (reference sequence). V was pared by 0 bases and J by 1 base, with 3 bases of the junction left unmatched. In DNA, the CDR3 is TGTGCCAGTAGTATAGATAGCGGGTCATCCTACGAGCAGTACTTC. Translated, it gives CASSIDSGSSYEQYF.

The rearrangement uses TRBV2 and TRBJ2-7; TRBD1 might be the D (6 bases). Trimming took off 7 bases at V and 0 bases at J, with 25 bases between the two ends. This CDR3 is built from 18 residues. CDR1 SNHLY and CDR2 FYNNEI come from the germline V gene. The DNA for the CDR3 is TGTGCCAGCACCGAGAGGGGAATGGTGGCAGGGGTCTCCTACGAGCAGTACTTC. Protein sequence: CASTERGMVAGVSYEQYF.